Sequencing of this T cell receptor (beta chain) was carried out in a study of cytomegalovirus exposure and HLA in healthy donors. Study findings and constraints: A later analysis showed HLA-associated TCR beta chains outstripping equally common others in clonal expansion. Analysis was carried out at a later point, and it linked a missense DCLRE1C variant to TCR beta V- and J-gene trimming.

The CDR3 totals 17 residues. V trimming: 0 bases; J trimming: 4 bases; junction bases outside the gene matches: 13. Germline CDR1 is SGHRS and CDR2 is YFSETQ. To note about this clone: Antigen: not known.

A multiplex PCR was run with 60 Vbeta primers and 13 Jbeta primers. Sequencing used immunoSEQ multiplex PCR; TCRdb keeps in-frame clones, though not all of them. This sample's table reports about 120,000 clones. This receptor was taken from a man aged 18-30 years in good health and CMV-seronegative. The source material was PBMCs. V gene TRBV5-1 combines with J gene TRBJ2-7; 7 positions agree with TRBD1. Here the CDR3 reads CASSLGARGGLTYEQYF. CDR3 bases: TGCGCCAGCAGCTTGGGAGCCCGAGGGGGCCTAACTTACGAGCAGTACTTC.